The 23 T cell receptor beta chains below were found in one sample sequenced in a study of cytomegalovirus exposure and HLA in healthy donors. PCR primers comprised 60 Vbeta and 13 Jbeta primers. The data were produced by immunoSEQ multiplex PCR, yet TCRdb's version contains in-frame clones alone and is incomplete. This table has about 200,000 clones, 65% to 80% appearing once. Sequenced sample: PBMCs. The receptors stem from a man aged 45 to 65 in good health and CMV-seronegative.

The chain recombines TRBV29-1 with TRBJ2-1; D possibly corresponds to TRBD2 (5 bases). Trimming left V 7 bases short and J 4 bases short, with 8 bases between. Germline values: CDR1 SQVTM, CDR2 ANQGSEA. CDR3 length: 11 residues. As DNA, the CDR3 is TGCAGCGCCGAGGGATACAATGAGCAGTTCTTC. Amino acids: CSAEGYNEQFF.

The chain's CDR3 is CASSLVGTGTYGEQYF. In nucleotides, the CDR3 is TGCGCCAGCAGCTTGGTCGGGACAGGGACCTACGGAGAGCAGTACTTC. The rearrangement links TRBV5-1 to TRBJ2-7, with 9 bases identical to TRBD1. Germline V lookup: CDR1 SGHRS, CDR2 YFSETQ. J gave up 7 bases and V 0 bases, and 11 bases lay outside the gene matches. The CDR3 sequence is 16 residues long.

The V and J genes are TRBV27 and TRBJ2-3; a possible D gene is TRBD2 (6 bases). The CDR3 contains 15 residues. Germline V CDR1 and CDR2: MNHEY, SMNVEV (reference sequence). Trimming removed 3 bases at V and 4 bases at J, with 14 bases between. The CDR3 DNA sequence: TGTGCCAGCAGTTTCGGGGGACTCCCCCCAGATACGCAGTATTTT. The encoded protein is CASSFGGLPPDTQYF.

CDR3 nucleotide sequence: TGTGCCAGCAGTTTAGTGTTAGCGGGAGGCTCCTACGAGCAGTACTTC. Protein: CASSLVLAGGSYEQYF. The chain is built from TRBV27 and TRBJ2-7; 10 positions match TRBD2. V trimming: 2 bases; J trimming: 0 bases; junction bases outside the gene matches: 4. The germline CDR1 and CDR2 sequences are MNHEY and SMNVEV (reference sequence). There are 16 residues in the CDR3.

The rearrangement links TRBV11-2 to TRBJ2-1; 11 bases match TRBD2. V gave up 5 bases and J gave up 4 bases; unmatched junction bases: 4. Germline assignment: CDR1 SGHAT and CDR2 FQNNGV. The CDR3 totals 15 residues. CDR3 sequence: CASSTGTSGYNEQFF. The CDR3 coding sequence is TGTGCCAGCAGCACCGGGACTAGCGGATACAATGAGCAGTTCTTC. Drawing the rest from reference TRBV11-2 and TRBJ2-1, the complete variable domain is EAGVAQSPRYKIIEKRQSVAFWCNPISGHATLYWYQQILGQGPKLLIQFQNNGVVDDSQLPKDRFSAERLKGVDSTLKIQPAKLEDSAVYLCASSTGTSGYNEQFFGPGTRLTVL.

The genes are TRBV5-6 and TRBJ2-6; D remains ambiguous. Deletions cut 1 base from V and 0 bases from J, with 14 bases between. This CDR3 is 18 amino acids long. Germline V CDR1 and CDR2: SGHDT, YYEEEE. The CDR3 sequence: CASSLFQVVVSGANVLTF. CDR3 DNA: TGTGCCAGCAGCTTGTTTCAGGTAGTCGTCTCTGGGGCCAACGTCCTGACTTTC. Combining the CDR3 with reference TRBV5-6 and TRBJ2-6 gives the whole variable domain DAGVTQSPTHLIKTRGQQVTLRCSPKSGHDTVSWYQQALGQGPQFIFQYYEEEERQRGNFPDRFSGHQFPNYSSELNVNALLLGDSALYLCASSLFQVVVSGANVLTFGAGSRLTVL.

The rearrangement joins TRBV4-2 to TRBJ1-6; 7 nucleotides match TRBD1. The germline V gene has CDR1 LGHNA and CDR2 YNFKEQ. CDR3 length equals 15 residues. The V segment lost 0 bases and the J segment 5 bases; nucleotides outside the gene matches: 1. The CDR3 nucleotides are TGTGCCAGCAGCCAAGACGACAGGGATAATTCACCCCTCCACTTT. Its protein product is CASSQDDRDNSPLHF.

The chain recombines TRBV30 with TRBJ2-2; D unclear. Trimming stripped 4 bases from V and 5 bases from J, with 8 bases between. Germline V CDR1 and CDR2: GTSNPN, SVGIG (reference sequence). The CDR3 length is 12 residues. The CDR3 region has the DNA TGTGCCTGGACTAGAGGTACCGGGGAGCTGTTTTTT. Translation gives CAWTRGTGELFF.

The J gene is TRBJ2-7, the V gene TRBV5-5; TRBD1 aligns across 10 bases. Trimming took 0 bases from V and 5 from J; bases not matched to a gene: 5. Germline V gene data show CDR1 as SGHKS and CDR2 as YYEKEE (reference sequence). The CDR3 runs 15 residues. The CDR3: CASSLAGTGANEQYF. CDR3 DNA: TGTGCCAGCAGCTTGGCAGGGACAGGGGCCAACGAGCAGTACTTC. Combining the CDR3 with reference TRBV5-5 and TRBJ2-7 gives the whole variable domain DAGVTQSPTHLIKTRGQQVTLRCSPISGHKSVSWYQQVLGQGPQFIFQYYEKEERGRGNFPDRFSARQFPNYSSELNVNALLLGDSALYLCASSLAGTGANEQYFGPGTRLTVT.

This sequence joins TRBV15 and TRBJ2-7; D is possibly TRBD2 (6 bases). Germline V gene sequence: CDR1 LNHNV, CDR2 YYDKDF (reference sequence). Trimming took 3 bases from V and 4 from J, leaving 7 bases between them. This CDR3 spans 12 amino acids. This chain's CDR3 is CATSRGGYEQYF. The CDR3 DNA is TGTGCCACCAGCAGGGGGGGATACGAGCAGTACTTC.

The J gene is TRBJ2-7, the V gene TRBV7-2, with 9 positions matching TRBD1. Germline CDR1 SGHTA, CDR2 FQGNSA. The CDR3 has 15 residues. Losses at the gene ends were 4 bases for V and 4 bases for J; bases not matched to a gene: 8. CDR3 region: CASSSTQGATYEQYF. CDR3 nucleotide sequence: TGTGCCAGCAGCTCCACACAGGGGGCGACGTACGAGCAGTACTTC.

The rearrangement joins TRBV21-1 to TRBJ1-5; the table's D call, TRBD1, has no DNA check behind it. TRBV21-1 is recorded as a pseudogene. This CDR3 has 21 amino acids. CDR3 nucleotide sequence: TGTGCCAGCAGCAAAGAGGGGGTCTTTAGAGGACACCGCTCGGAAAGATGGCCCCAGCATTTT. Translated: CASSKEGVFRGHRSERWPQHF.

The DNA of the CDR3 is TGCGCCAGCAGTCAATCGAGGGACAGGGGCCGCGTGCTTGAAGCTTTCTTT. The encoded protein is CASSQSRDRGRVLEAFF. The chain has TRBV23-1 and TRBJ1-1; 10 nucleotides line up with TRBD1. TRBV23-1 qualifies as an ORF whose function is uncertain. The CDR3 consists of 17 residues. With 0 bases clipped from V and 7 bases from J, the junction kept 11 bases outside the gene matches.

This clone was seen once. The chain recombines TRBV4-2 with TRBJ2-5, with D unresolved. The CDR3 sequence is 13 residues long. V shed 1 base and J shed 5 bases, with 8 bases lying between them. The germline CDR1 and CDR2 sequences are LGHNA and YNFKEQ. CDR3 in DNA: TGTGCCAGCAGCCAAGTTGCCGGGGAGACCCAGTACTTC. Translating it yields CASSQVAGETQYF.

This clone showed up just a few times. The CDR3 reads CASSVVQQGGLETQYF. The CDR3 nucleotides are TGTGCCAGCAGCGTAGTCCAACAGGGGGGGTTGGAGACCCAGTACTTC. This chain uses TRBV9 with TRBJ2-5; D may be TRBD1 (8 bases). This CDR3 region has 16 residues. Per germline, CDR1 SGDLS and CDR2 YYNGEE. Trimming took off 0 bases at V and 5 bases at J, with 17 bases between the two ends.

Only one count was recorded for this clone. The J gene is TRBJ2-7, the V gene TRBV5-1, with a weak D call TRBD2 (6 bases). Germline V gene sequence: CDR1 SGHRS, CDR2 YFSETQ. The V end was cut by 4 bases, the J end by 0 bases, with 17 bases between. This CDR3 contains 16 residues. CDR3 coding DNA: TGCGCCAGCAGCCGGTTAAGCGGGCCTAGCTCCTACGAGCAGTACTTC. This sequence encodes CASSRLSGPSSYEQYF.

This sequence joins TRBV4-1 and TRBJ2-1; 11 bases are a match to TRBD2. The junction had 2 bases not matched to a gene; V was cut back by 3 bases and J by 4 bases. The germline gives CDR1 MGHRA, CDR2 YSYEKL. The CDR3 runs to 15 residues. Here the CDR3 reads CASSQRLAGYNEQFF. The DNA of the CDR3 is TGCGCCAGCAGCCAGAGACTAGCGGGGTACAATGAGCAGTTCTTC.

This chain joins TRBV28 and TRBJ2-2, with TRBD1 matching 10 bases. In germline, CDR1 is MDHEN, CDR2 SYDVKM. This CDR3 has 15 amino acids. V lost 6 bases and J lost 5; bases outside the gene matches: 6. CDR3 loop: CASRVDRGLTGELFF. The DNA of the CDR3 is TGTGCCAGCAGGGTCGACAGGGGGCTTACCGGGGAGCTGTTTTTT.

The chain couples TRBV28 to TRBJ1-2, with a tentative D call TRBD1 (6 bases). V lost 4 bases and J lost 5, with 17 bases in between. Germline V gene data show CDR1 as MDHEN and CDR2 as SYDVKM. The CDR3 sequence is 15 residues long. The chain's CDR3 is CASSSPPDSEYGYTF. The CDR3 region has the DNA TGTGCCAGCAGTTCGCCCCCGGACAGCGAATATGGCTACACCTTC.

CDR3 sequence: CASGPGAFPSYEQYF. Here the CDR3 DNA reads TGTGCCAGTGGGCCAGGGGCCTTCCCCTCCTACGAGCAGTACTTC. The J gene is TRBJ2-7, the V gene TRBV19; D is possibly TRBD1 (6 bases). CDR1 and CDR2 (germline): LNHDA, SQIVND (reference sequence). There are 15 residues in the CDR3. The germline V and J ends were trimmed by 8 bases and 0 bases, with 17 bases remaining between them. The whole variable domain, filled in from reference TRBV19 and TRBJ2-7, reads DGGITQSPKYLFRKEGQNVTLSCEQNLNHDAMYWYRQDPGQGLRLIYYSQIVNDFQKGDIAEGYSVSREKKESFPLTVTSAQKNPTAFYLCASGPGAFPSYEQYFGPGTRLTVT.

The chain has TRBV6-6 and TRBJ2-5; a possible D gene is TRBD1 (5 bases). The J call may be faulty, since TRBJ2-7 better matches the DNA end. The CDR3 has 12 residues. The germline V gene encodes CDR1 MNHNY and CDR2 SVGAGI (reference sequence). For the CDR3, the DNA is TGTGCCAGCAGCCCACAGGTTTACGAGCAGTACTTC. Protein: CASSPQVYEQYF.

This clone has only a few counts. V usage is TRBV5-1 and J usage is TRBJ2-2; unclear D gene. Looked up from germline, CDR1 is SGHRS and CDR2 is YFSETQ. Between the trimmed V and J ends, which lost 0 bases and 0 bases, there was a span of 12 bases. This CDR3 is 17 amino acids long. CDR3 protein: CASSLAQVGSNTGELFF. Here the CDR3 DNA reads TGCGCCAGCAGCTTGGCCCAGGTTGGGTCGAACACCGGGGAGCTGTTTTTT.

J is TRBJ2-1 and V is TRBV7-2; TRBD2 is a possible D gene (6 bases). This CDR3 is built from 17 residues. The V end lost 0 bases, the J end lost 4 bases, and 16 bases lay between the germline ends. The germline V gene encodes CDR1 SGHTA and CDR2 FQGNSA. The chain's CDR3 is CASSLARWTTKYNEQFF. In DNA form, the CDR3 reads TGTGCCAGCAGCTTAGCGCGCTGGACTACCAAGTACAATGAGCAGTTCTTC. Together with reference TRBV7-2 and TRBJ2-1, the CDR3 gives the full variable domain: GAGVSQSPSNKVTEKGKDVELRCDPISGHTALYWYRQSLGQGLEFLIYFQGNSAPDKSGLPSDRFSAERTGGSVSTLTIQRTQQEDSAVYLCASSLARWTTKYNEQFFGPGTRLTVL.